Below, one T cell receptor (beta chain) is given with its context. This entry belongs to a study of blood T cell repertoires in COVID-19. Original processing methods: The assay estimated nucleated cells by amplifying reference gene primers. Clones were sequenced by immunoSEQ multiplex PCR, and TCRdb holds only the in-frame ones, with some missing. V and J calls and clone size are given by that table; D and trimming were obtained from the DNA. The sample shows 110,000 or so clones, around 90% of them seen only once. This CDR3 has 14 amino acids. V dropped 5 bases and J dropped 4; count of bases not matched to a gene: 7. CDR1 is SGHTA, CDR2 FQGNSA, per germline.

This TCR was recovered from a human donor in a cohort sampled during active COVID-19. Sequencing was done on a sample of peripheral blood. The gene calls are TRBV7-2 and TRBJ1-2; 7 bases fit TRBD1. The CDR3 loop is CASSQGTDRYGYTF. DNA of the CDR3: TGTGCCAGCAGCCAGGGGACAGATCGCTATGGCTACACCTTC. The full variable domain, in which reference TRBV7-2 and TRBJ1-2 provide the parts outside the CDR3, is GAGVSQSPSNKVTEKGKDVELRCDPISGHTALYWYRQSLGQGLEFLIYFQGNSAPDKSGLPSDRFSAERTGGSVSTLTIQRTQQEDSAVYLCASSQGTDRYGYTFGSGTRLTVV.